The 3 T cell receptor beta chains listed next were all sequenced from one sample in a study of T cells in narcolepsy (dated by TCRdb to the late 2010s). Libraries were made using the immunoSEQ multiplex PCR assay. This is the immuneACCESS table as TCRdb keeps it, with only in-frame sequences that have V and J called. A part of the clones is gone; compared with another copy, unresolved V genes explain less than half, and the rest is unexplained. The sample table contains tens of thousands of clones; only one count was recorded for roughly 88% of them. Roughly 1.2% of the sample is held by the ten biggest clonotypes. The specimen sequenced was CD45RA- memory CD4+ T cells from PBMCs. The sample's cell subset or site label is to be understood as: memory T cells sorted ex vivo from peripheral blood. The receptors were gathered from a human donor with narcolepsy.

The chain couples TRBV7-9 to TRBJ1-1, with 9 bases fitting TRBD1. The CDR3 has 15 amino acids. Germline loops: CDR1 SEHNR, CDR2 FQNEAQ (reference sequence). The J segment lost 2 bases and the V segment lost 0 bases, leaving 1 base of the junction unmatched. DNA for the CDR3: TGTGCCAGCAGCTTAGCGACAGGGGGAAACACTGAAGCTTTCTTT. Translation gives CASSLATGGNTEAFF.

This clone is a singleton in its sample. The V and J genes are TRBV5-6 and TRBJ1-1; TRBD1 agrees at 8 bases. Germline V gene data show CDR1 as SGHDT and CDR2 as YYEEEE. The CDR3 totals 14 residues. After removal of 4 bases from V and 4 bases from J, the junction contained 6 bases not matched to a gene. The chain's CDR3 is CASSPGQGGTEAFF. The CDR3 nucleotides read TGTGCCAGCAGCCCCGGACAGGGAGGCACTGAAGCTTTCTTT.

CDR3 sequence reads: CAWSVLAGEQGEQYF. The CDR3 DNA follows: TGTGCCTGGAGTGTCCTAGCGGGAGAACAGGGCGAGCAGTACTTC. V and J are TRBV30 and TRBJ2-7; the match to TRBD2 covers 10 bases. The junction had 8 bases not matched to a gene; V was cut back by 0 bases and J by 6 bases. Germline V gene lookup returns CDR1 GTSNPN and CDR2 SVGIG (reference sequence). The CDR3 is made up of 15 amino acids. The full variable domain, completed using reference TRBV30 and TRBJ2-7, is SQTIHQWPATLVQPVGSPLSLECTVEGTSNPNLYWYRQAAGRGLQLLFYSVGIGQISSEVPQNLSASRPQDRQFILSSKKLLLSDSGFYLCAWSVLAGEQGEQYFGPGTRLTVT.